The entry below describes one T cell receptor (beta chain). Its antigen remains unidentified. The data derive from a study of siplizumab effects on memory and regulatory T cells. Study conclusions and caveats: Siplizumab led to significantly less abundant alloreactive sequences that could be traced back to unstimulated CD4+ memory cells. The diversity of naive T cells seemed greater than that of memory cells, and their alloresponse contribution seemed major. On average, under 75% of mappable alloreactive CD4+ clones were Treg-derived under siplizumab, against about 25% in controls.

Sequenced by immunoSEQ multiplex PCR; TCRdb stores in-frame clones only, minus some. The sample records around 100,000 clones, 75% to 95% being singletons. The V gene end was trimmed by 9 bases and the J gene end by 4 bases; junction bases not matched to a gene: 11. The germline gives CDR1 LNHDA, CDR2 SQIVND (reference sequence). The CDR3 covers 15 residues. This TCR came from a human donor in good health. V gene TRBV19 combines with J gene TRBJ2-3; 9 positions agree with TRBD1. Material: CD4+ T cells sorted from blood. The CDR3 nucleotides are TGTGCCAGCCAACTTGGGACAGGGCGCGCAGATACGCAGTATTTT. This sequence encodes CASQLGTGRADTQYF.